This entry describes one T cell receptor beta chain. Its specificity is unknown. The study ran its PCR with 60 Vbeta and 13 Jbeta primers. Study processing details: There were around 80 million unique TCR beta chains by a later count, and 8.5 million to 14 million of them were shared. Repertoires were generated with immunoSEQ multiplex PCR, while TCRdb's copy carries only in-frame clones and drops some. D and trimming were read from the DNA, whereas the V and J calls and clone size are those reported in that table. The sample holds roughly 180,000 clones, roughly 80% seen once. The data originate from a study of cytomegalovirus exposure and HLA in healthy donors. Study outcomes and limitations: In an earlier analysis, in around 590 donors, most V segments appeared productive either ~90% or ~30% of the time. A later analysis linked more than 15,000 TCR beta sequences to HLA alleles at 0.05 false discovery rate.

CDR3 length equals 16 residues. V lost 6 bases, J lost 5 bases, and 10 bases stayed unmatched. Germline V gives CDR1 MNHEY, CDR2 SMNVEV (reference sequence). The chain couples TRBV27 to TRBJ2-2, with TRBD1 matching over 9 bases. The TCR was taken from a male donor in good health and CMV-seronegative. The sequenced material came from PBMCs. The CDR3 here is CASRDMGQGNTGELFF. The CDR3 DNA sequence: TGTGCCAGCAGAGACATGGGACAGGGAAATACCGGGGAGCTGTTTTTT.